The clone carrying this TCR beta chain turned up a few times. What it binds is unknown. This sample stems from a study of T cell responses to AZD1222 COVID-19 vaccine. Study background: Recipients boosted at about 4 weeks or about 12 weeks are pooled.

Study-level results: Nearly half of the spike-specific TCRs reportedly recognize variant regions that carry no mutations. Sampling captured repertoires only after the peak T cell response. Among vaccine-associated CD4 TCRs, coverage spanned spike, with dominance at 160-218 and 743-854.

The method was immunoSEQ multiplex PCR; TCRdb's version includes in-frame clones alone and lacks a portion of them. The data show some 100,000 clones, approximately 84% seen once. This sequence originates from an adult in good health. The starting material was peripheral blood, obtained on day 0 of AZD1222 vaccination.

CDR3: CAWSVWTGLDSYEQYF. CDR3 nucleotides: TGTGCCTGGAGTGTTTGGACAGGGTTGGACTCCTACGAGCAGTACTTC. This chain connects TRBV30 to TRBJ2-7; 8 nucleotides align to TRBD1. Germline V gene data show CDR1 as GTSNPN and CDR2 as SVGIG (reference sequence). The CDR3 totals 16 residues. J lost 0 bases, V lost 0 bases, and 7 bases had no gene match.